Below, 15 T cell receptor beta chains from the same sample are listed, as sequenced in a study of response to subunit inactivated influenza vaccine (dated 2018 in TCRdb). The receptor library was made with RT-PCR. The sequencer was an Illumina HiSeq 2500. TCRdb reprocessing: public reads trimmed at Q25 with fastp, clones called with MiXCR, in-frame beta chains kept. Each entry merges the rows of one CDR3 protein and shows their most common DNA and genes. Recorded for this sample are under 550,000 distinct CDR3 sequences; approximately 7.6% of them occurred a single time. Of the sample, over 10% falls within the top ten clones. The sample here was PBMCs from blood, taken 23 months after vaccination. These receptor sequences come from a man in his fifties or sixties who received an inactivated influenza vaccine. Donor details come from another sample of the same person, matched by shared clones.

This clonotype was recorded at least ten times. This chain links TRBV12-3 or TRBV12-4 with TRBJ1-5; D unclear. Trimming cost V 3 bases and J 7 bases, with 13 bases left between them. The CDR3 totals 14 residues. The CDR3 DNA is TGTGCCAGCAGTTTTGGCCGGTCGGGCCAGCCCCAGCATTTT. This gives the protein CASSFGRSGQPQHF.

This clonotype was observed a handful of times. V usage is TRBV12-3 or TRBV12-4 and J usage is TRBJ1-1; D is possibly TRBD1 (5 bases). V was clipped by 3 bases and J by 5 bases, with 16 bases between them. The CDR3 runs 15 residues. In DNA, the CDR3 is TGTGCCAGCAGTTTGGGGGGGTCCCTGAGGACTGAAGCTTTCTTT. As protein: CASSLGGSLRTEAFF.

This clonotype was seen at least ten times. The chain combines TRBV20-1 with TRBJ2-1; 10 bases are shared with TRBD2. This CDR3 contains 18 residues. Germline trimming cut 4 bases from V and 6 bases from J; bases unmatched to any gene: 18. Germline V CDR1 and CDR2: DFQATT, SNEGSKA (reference sequence). Here the CDR3 reads CSATIQHRGLAWGNEQFF. In nucleotides, the CDR3 is TGCAGTGCTACAATTCAACATAGGGGACTAGCGTGGGGCAATGAGCAGTTCTTC.

This clonotype was found a few times. This chain connects TRBV6-2 or TRBV6-3 to TRBJ2-5; D unresolved. Germline CDR1 MNHEY, CDR2 SVGEGT. The ends were cut back, 0 bases at V and 5 bases at J, with 16 bases in the middle. CDR3 length: 16 amino acids. CDR3 nucleotide sequence: TGTGCCAGCAGTTACTCGACTGGACCAGTAAGGGAGACCCAGTACTTC. Translating gives CASSYSTGPVRETQYF.

This clonotype was recorded at least ten times. The V gene is TRBV12-3 or TRBV12-4, the J gene TRBJ2-1, with 11 bases lining up with TRBD2. V shed 6 bases and J 3 bases; nucleotides not matched to a gene: 4. The CDR3 consists of 15 residues. This CDR3 reads CASSMGLADYNEQFF. The CDR3, as DNA: TGTGCCAGCAGCATGGGACTAGCGGACTACAATGAGCAGTTCTTC.

The J gene is TRBJ2-7, the V gene TRBV20-1, with D uncertain. The CDR3 runs to 13 residues. Germline lookup yields CDR1 DFQATT and CDR2 SNEGSKA (reference sequence). V dropped 1 base and J dropped 2 bases, with 9 bases sitting between them. The CDR3 DNA reads as TGCAGTGCTAGAGGGCCGATTCCCTACGAGCAGTACTTC. It specifies CSARGPIPYEQYF.

In this sample, this clonotype turned up a few times. The chain has TRBV6-2 or TRBV6-3 and TRBJ1-1, with D perhaps matching TRBD1 (5 bases). The germline CDR1 and CDR2 sequences are MNHEY and SVGEGT. Trimming shortened V by 2 bases and J by 2 bases, and 12 bases separated the two germline ends. This CDR3 has 15 amino acids. The CDR3 DNA follows: TGTGCCAGCAGTTACGTGCAGGGTATCAACACTGAAGCTTTCTTT. Amino acid sequence: CASSYVQGINTEAFF.

The chain combines TRBV20-1 with TRBJ1-5; D uncertain. Trimming stripped 1 base from V and 4 bases from J, with 8 bases between. The CDR3 covers 13 residues. Looked up from germline, CDR1 is DFQATT and CDR2 is SNEGSKA (reference sequence). CDR3 bases: TGCAGTGCTAGAGGGGATCAAAATCAGCCCCAGCATTTT. It yields the protein CSARGDQNQPQHF.

The chain joins TRBV6-2 or TRBV6-3 to TRBJ2-5, with no clear D. CDR1 and CDR2 from the germline V gene are MNHEY and SVGEGT. CDR3 length: 15 residues. Deletions cut 2 bases from V and 6 bases from J, with 16 bases between. The DNA of the CDR3 is TGTGCCAGCAGTTACCTGGACGAATCTCGGAAGACCCAGTACTTC. Encoded protein: CASSYLDESRKTQYF.

There are many counts of this clonotype. The chain employs TRBV12-3 or TRBV12-4 and TRBJ1-2, with D possibly TRBD1 on 6 matching bases. Trimming removed 6 bases from V and 4 bases from J, with 12 bases in between. CDR3 length: 13 amino acids. This CDR3 reads CASRADRIYGYTF. CDR3 nucleotide sequence: TGTGCCAGCAGGGCGGACAGAATCTATGGCTACACCTTC.

The CDR3 DNA follows: TGTGCCAGCAGTTTAGTGGGTCGTTCTGGCGAGCAGTACTTC. Protein product: CASSLVGRSGEQYF. The chain employs TRBV12-3 or TRBV12-4 and TRBJ2-7; no clear D. The CDR3 runs to 14 residues. V was shortened by 1 base and J by 6 bases, with 13 bases between the two germline ends.

This clonotype was recorded a few times. The J gene is TRBJ2-2, the V gene TRBV4-3; the D gene is possibly TRBD1 (6 bases). Trimming stripped 0 bases from V and 4 bases from J, with 12 bases between. CDR3 length: 16 residues. Germline values: CDR1 LGHNA, CDR2 YSLEER. The chain's CDR3 is CASSQDQQGGTGELFF. The DNA of the CDR3 is TGCGCCAGCAGCCAAGATCAACAGGGCGGCACCGGGGAGCTGTTTTTT.

This clonotype was detected many times. The chain employs TRBV7-3 and TRBJ2-1; 11 positions agree with TRBD2. After removal of 5 bases from V and 5 bases from J, the junction contained 5 bases not matched to a gene. The CDR3 runs to 15 residues. Germline V gene lookup returns CDR1 SGHTA and CDR2 FQGTGA. The CDR3 is CASSETSGNNNEQFF. Here the CDR3 DNA reads TGTGCCAGCAGCGAGACTAGCGGGAACAACAATGAGCAGTTCTTC.

The CDR3 coding sequence is TGCGCCAGCAGCCAAGATGGGATTGTAGGTTCACCCCTCCACTTT. It encodes CASSQDGIVGSPLHF. The chain couples TRBV4-3 to TRBJ1-6; D gene ambiguous. Trimming cost V 0 bases and J 9 bases, with 12 bases left between them. The CDR3 extends over 15 amino acids. Germline V lookup: CDR1 LGHNA, CDR2 YSLEER.

This clonotype was picked up many times. CDR3 residues: CSVEEGEVGSVMGTQYF. CDR3 nucleotide sequence: TGCAGCGTTGAAGAAGGGGAAGTCGGGTCCGTTATGGGGACCCAGTACTTC. This chain links TRBV29-1 with TRBJ2-5; D might be TRBD1 (5 bases). The CDR3 spans 17 residues. Germline-derived CDR1 and CDR2 are SQVTM and ANQGSEA. Trimming shortened V by 0 bases and J by 7 bases, and 24 bases separated the two germline ends.